This T cell receptor beta chain originates from a study of OX40 agonist ivuxolimab in advanced cancers. J gave up 0 bases and V 1 base, and 6 bases lay outside the gene matches. This CDR3 region has 17 residues. CDR1 and CDR2 from the germline V gene are SGHTA and FQGNSA. The method was immunoSEQ multiplex PCR; TCRdb's version includes in-frame clones alone and lacks a portion of them. The table lists roughly 100,000 clones, approximately 90% of them singletons, with approximately 0.52% in the top ten. The V gene is TRBV7-2, the J gene TRBJ1-3; 7 bases match TRBD1. This material consisted of CD4+ or CD8+ T cells sorted from blood, taken in a trial of the OX40 agonist ivuxolimab. This receptor was identified in an adult with an advanced solid tumor such as melanoma, head and neck, liver or kidney cancer. The CDR3 nucleotides read TGTGCCAGCAGCTTAGGTCCAGGGGGTCTCTCTGGAAACACCATATATTTT. Amino acid sequence: CASSLGPGGLSGNTIYF.